One sample yielded the 20 T cell receptor beta chains listed below, sequenced in a study of tumor and adjacent non-tumor tissue in lung cancer. No cell sorting was done before RNA was extracted from the tissue. The normal lung tissue was taken more than 3 cm from the tumor edge. Three rounds of nested PCR, following a modified ARM-PCR protocol, produced the TCRbeta library. TCRdb itself ran the multiplex PCR reads through MiXCR, one entry per CDR3 protein. The top ten hold around a quarter of the sample, which has almost 75,000 distinct CDR3 sequences, about two thirds seen once. The sample consisted of distant non-tumor lung tissue. These receptors were collected from a woman in her forties or fifties with non-small cell lung cancer.

The CDR3 DNA follows: TGTGCCAGCAGTCCCTGGGGAGGGCCAGCGGAGGCCACCGGGGAGCTGTTTTTT. Its translation is CASSPWGGPAEATGELFF. The rearrangement links TRBV12-3 or TRBV12-4 to TRBJ2-2; 7 positions agree with TRBD2. The V and J ends lost 5 bases and 4 bases, in that order; junction bases with no gene match: 16. The CDR3 is 18 amino acids.

Ten or more counts support this clonotype. The chain joins TRBV6-2 or TRBV6-3 to TRBJ2-1, with 9 bases fitting TRBD1. The J segment lost 6 bases and the V segment lost 2 bases, leaving 5 bases of the junction unmatched. Germline V gene sequence: CDR1 MNHEY, CDR2 SVGEGT. The CDR3 loop spans 15 amino acids. CDR3 region: CASSYGDRESNEQFF. CDR3 DNA: TGTGCCAGCAGTTACGGGGACAGGGAAAGCAATGAGCAGTTCTTC.

Many counts were recorded for this clonotype. The chain carries TRBV5-6 and TRBJ2-1, with 7 nucleotides matching TRBD2. V gave up 2 bases and J gave up 16 bases; unmatched junction bases: 33. The CDR3 has 20 amino acids. Germline CDR1 is SGHDT and CDR2 is YYEEEE. CDR3 nucleotides: TGTGCCAGCAGCTTAAGGAGATGGTGGCTTGGGACTACCCTGGCAGGGTTCCCCTTCTTC. Translated: CASSLRRWWLGTTLAGFPFF.

This clonotype has ten or more counts. The junction departs from germline at one end; a sequencing error may be responsible. The genes are TRBV29-1 and TRBJ1-4; 7 bases align to TRBD1. This CDR3 spans 15 amino acids. CDR1 is SQVTM and CDR2 is ANQGSEA in the germline V gene. In DNA form, the CDR3 reads TGCAGCGTCCCAGCCGGACAGGAGACGAATGAAAGACTGTTTTTT. Translated: CSVPAGQETNERLFF.

This clonotype was counted many times. The chain has TRBV12-3 or TRBV12-4 and TRBJ1-2; D perhaps matches TRBD1 (5 bases). The V and J ends lost 6 bases and 6 bases respectively, with 17 bases between them. CDR3 length equals 14 residues. CDR3: CASSAAGKVDGYTF. The CDR3 nucleotides are TGTGCCAGCAGCGCGGCAGGGAAGGTCGATGGCTACACCTTC.

Turning to this clonotype: Being one base from a much bigger clone, this may be a read error. V and J are TRBV4-1 and TRBJ2-2; TRBD2 matches 7 bases. Per germline, CDR1 MGHRA and CDR2 YSYEKL. This CDR3 is 20 amino acids long. Germline trimming cut 0 bases from V and 5 bases from J; bases unmatched to any gene: 18. The CDR3 reads CASSQDRLLTGEGRTGELFF. The CDR3 DNA reads as TGCGCCAGCAGCCAAGATCGACTCTTGACGGGGGAGGGCCGTACCGGGGAGCTGTTTTTT.

This clonotype was seen a handful of times. This sequence may be a read error, since a much larger clone differs from it by one base. J is TRBJ1-5 and V is TRBV7-2; D is unclear. The closer fit of TRBJ2-3 to the DNA end suggests the J call may be wrong. CDR1 and CDR2 from the germline V gene are SGHTA and FQGNSA. CDR3 length: 13 residues. Here the CDR3 reads CASSLDVNQPQYF. CDR3 sequence (DNA): TGTGCCAGCAGCTTAGACGTAAATCAGCCCCAGTATTTT.

This clonotype was observed at least ten times. The chain recombines TRBV7-3 with TRBJ2-2; D might be TRBD2 (6 bases). The germline gives CDR1 SGHTA, CDR2 FQGTGA. Trimming shortened V by 5 bases and J by 6 bases, and 10 bases separated the two germline ends. The CDR3 covers 13 residues. CDR3 sequence reads: CASSGTGAGELFF. CDR3 nucleotide sequence: TGTGCCAGCAGCGGTACGGGAGCCGGGGAGCTGTTTTTT.

As concerns this clonotype: This may stem from a read error, because a much larger clone lies one nucleotide away. This sequence joins TRBV5-4 and TRBJ2-3; perhaps TRBD2 as D (6 bases). Trimming left V 6 bases short and J 1 base short, with 15 bases between. This CDR3 comprises 15 residues. Germline loops: CDR1 SGHNT, CDR2 YYREEE (reference sequence). The CDR3 here is CASKRSGTGTDTQYF. The DNA for the CDR3 is TGTGCCAGCAAACGTAGCGGAACTGGCACAGATACGCAGTATTTT.

This clonotype showed up many times. The chain has TRBV28 and TRBJ2-5; D is ambiguous. The CDR3 covers 12 residues. Deletions cut 3 bases from V and 5 bases from J, with 7 bases between. Per germline, CDR1 MDHEN and CDR2 SYDVKM. This CDR3 reads CASSFGWETQYF. CDR3 in DNA: TGTGCCAGCAGTTTTGGCTGGGAGACCCAGTACTTC.

About this clonotype itself: The junction departs from the called germline gene at one end, perhaps through a read error. The rearrangement joins TRBV12-3 or TRBV12-4 to TRBJ1-5; possible D gene TRBD1, 5 bases. The CDR3 totals 14 residues. The CDR3 region has the DNA TGTGCCAGCAGTGATACTGGGGGTAATCAGCCCCTGCATTTT. Translating it yields CASSDTGGNQPLHF.

Worth noting for this clonotype: One junction end does not reproduce the germline sequence, and a read error may be involved. V and J are TRBV6-5 and TRBJ2-2, with 12 positions matching TRBD2. This CDR3 is 16 amino acids long. Germline assignment: CDR1 MNHEY and CDR2 SVGAGI. CDR3 bases: TGTGCCAGCAGTATGACTAGCGGGAGTTCTCCCGGGAAGCTGTTTTTT. Amino acid sequence: CASSMTSGSSPGKLFF.

In regard to this clonotype: A much larger clone differs by one base, so this may be a read error. The chain joins TRBV4-2 to TRBJ1-1; D is perhaps TRBD1 (6 bases). From germline, CDR1 is LGHNA and CDR2 YNFKEQ. The CDR3 extends over 15 amino acids. The CDR3 DNA reads as TGTGCCAGCATCCAAGCGGGGGGCATGGGCACTGAAGCTTTCTTT. Its protein is CASIQAGGMGTEAFF.

In the case of this clonotype: This clone may be a read error of a much larger clone one base away. The chain carries TRBV6-2 or TRBV6-3 and TRBJ1-1; D is unclear. Germline V gene lookup returns CDR1 MNHEY and CDR2 SVGEGT. The CDR3 has 16 residues. Trimming removed 2 bases from V and 10 bases from J, with 23 bases in between. The CDR3 region is CASSYREGAGGPGAFF. The DNA for the CDR3 is TGTGCCAGCAGTTACCGAGAGGGCGCGGGAGGCCCTGGAGCTTTCTTT.

Details on this clonotype: One junction end does not reproduce the germline sequence, and a read error may be involved. The V call is TRBV11-1, the J call TRBJ2-1; D not certain. The germline V gene has CDR1 SGHAT and CDR2 FQDESV (reference sequence). This CDR3 has 13 amino acids. The CDR3 loop reads CASSLPSLDEQLF. The CDR3 nucleotides read TGTGCCAGCAGCTTACCTTCACTGGATGAGCAGCTCTTC.

For this clonotype: A much larger clone differs from this one at a single base, so this may be a read error. The chain couples TRBV4-1 to TRBJ2-1; 8 nucleotides match TRBD2. Germline CDR1 MGHRA, CDR2 YSYEKL. V dropped 0 bases and J dropped 4; count of bases not matched to a gene: 5. The CDR3 sequence is 16 residues long. CDR3 sequence reads: CASSQDSTSGYNEQFF. CDR3 DNA: TGCGCCAGCAGCCAAGATTCCACTAGCGGTTACAATGAGCAGTTCTTC.

This clonotype was observed at least ten times. CDR3 amino acids: CASTNRGRQGRDTQYF. The CDR3 region has the DNA TGTGCCAGTACTAACAGAGGCCGACAGGGCCGGGATACGCAGTATTTT. The V call is TRBV28, the J call TRBJ2-3, with 7 positions matching TRBD1. Germline CDR1 is MDHEN and CDR2 is SYDVKM. The CDR3 runs 16 residues. V lost 9 bases, J lost 6 bases, and 18 bases stayed unmatched.

This clonotype was seen a few times. This chain connects TRBV24-1 to TRBJ1-5, with 7 positions matching TRBD1. After removal of 2 bases from V and 7 bases from J, the junction contained 10 bases not matched to a gene. CDR1 KGHDR and CDR2 SFDVKD come from the germline V gene. This CDR3 comprises 16 residues. CDR3 amino acids: CATSDSGAGGNQPQHF. CDR3 coding DNA: TGTGCCACCAGTGATTCGGGCGCAGGGGGTAACCAGCCCCAGCATTTT.

The J gene is TRBJ2-1, the V gene TRBV7-9; D is possibly TRBD2 (6 bases). The V end was cut by 4 bases, the J end by 6 bases, with 16 bases between. Germline V gene lookup returns CDR1 SEHNR and CDR2 FQNEAQ (reference sequence). This CDR3 has 15 amino acids. CDR3 sequence reads: CASSWQGGPANEQFF. In nucleotides, the CDR3 is TGTGCCAGCAGCTGGCAGGGAGGTCCAGCCAATGAGCAGTTCTTC.

Worth noting for this clonotype: One junction end does not reproduce the germline sequence, and a read error may be involved. The V call is TRBV10-3, the J call TRBJ2-1; 10 nucleotides align to TRBD2. This CDR3 contains 18 residues. Germline V gene sequence: CDR1 ENHRY, CDR2 SYGVKD. CDR3 residues: CAISGASGSIRAYNEQLF. The CDR3 bases are TGTGCCATCAGTGGGGCTAGCGGGAGCATCCGAGCCTACAATGAACAGTTATTC.